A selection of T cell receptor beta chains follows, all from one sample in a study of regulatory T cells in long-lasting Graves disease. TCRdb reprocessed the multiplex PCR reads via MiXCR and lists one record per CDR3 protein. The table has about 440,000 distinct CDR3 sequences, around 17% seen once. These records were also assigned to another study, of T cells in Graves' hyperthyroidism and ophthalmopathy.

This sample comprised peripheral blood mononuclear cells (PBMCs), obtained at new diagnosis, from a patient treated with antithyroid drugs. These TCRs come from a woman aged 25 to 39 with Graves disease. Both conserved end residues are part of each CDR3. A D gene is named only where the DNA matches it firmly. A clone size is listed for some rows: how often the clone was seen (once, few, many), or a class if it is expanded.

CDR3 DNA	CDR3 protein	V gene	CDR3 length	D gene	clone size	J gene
TGTGCCTGGAGTGTATGGGGACCAACCTACGAGCAGTACTTC	CAWSVWGPTYEQYF	TRBV30	14	NA	once	TRBJ2-7
TGCGCCAGCAGCTTGACAGGGGGTAGAGGTCAGCCCCAGCATTTT	CASSLTGGRGQPQHF	TRBV5-1	15	TRBD1	many	TRBJ1-5
TGTGCCAGTAGAGTTGAACTAGCGGGAGTCTACGAGCAGTACTTC	CASRVELAGVYEQYF	TRBV6-2/TRBV6-3	15	TRBD2	many	TRBJ2-7
TGTGCCAGCAGTCACGACAGGGGACAAGAGACCCAGTACTTC	CASSHDRGQETQYF	TRBV28	14	TRBD1	many	TRBJ2-5
TGTGCCAGCGTCAAGGGACATGGACACTATGGCTACACCTTC	CASVKGHGHYGYTF	TRBV6-1	14	NA	NA	TRBJ1-2
TGTGCCAGCCAGGCCGCGGGACGCACAGATACGCAGTATTTT	CASQAAGRTDTQYF	TRBV6-2/TRBV6-3	14	NA	NA	TRBJ2-3
TGTGCCAGCAGTGATTACCACAATCAGCCCCAGCATTTT	CASSDYHNQPQHF	TRBV6-1	13	NA	many	TRBJ1-5
TGCAGTGCTCGGACAGGGGGTAATAACGAGCAGTACTTC	CSARTGGNNEQYF	TRBV20-1	13	TRBD1	NA	TRBJ2-7
TGTGCCAGTAGTATCGGGACAAATTATCAGCCCCAGCATTTT	CASSIGTNYQPQHF	TRBV19	14	NA	NA	TRBJ1-5
TGTGCCAGCACCCCTTCCGGCACGACCCCTAGAACCGGGGAGCTGTTTTTT	CASTPSGTTPRTGELFF	TRBV11-1	17	NA	many	TRBJ2-2
TGTGCCAGTAGTATGGAAGGGTTTACGGGCGAGCAGTTCTTC	CASSMEGFTGEQFF	TRBV19	14	NA	NA	TRBJ2-1
TGTGCCAGCAGCTTAGACCCCTTGCCCCGATCACCCCTCCACTTT	CASSLDPLPRSPLHF	TRBV7-2	15	NA	NA	TRBJ1-6
TGTGCCAGCAGTTGGGGGCTAGCGGGCTACAATGAGCAGTTCTTC	CASSWGLAGYNEQFF	TRBV13	15	TRBD2	few	TRBJ2-1
TGTGCCAGCAGCCAAATGGGAACCTCCTACGAGCAGTACTTC	CASSQMGTSYEQYF	TRBV14	14	NA	NA	TRBJ2-7
TGTGCCTGGAGTGTACACAGTGAAGCTTTCTTT	CAWSVHSEAFF	TRBV30	11	NA	many	TRBJ1-1
TGTGCCAGCTCATCGCTACAGGGAAACTATGGCTACACCTTC	CASSSLQGNYGYTF	TRBV18	14	NA	many	TRBJ1-2
TGTGCCAGTAGTGGACACCCTCTAGCGCAGACGTACGAGCAGTACTTC	CASSGHPLAQTYEQYF	TRBV19	16	NA	few	TRBJ2-7
TGTGCCACCAGCAGAGATTCGGTCCCGAGCAACGAGCAGTACTTC	CATSRDSVPSNEQYF	TRBV15	15	NA	few	TRBJ2-7
TGTGCCAGCACCCGGACAGGGGGCTTCACTGAAGCTTTCTTT	CASTRTGGFTEAFF	TRBV6-1	14	TRBD1	many	TRBJ1-1
TGTGCCAGCAGCTTAAATAGGGAACGGGAGGGCAATGAGCAGTTCTTC	CASSLNREREGNEQFF	TRBV7-3	16	TRBD2	many	TRBJ2-1
TGTGCCAGCTCACCGGGCCCCTCCACCGGGGGTTCACCCCTCCACTTT	CASSPGPSTGGSPLHF	TRBV18	16	NA	many	TRBJ1-6
TGCAGTGCTATAAAGGGCGGGAGGGCCGAGTACGAGCAGTACTTC	CSAIKGGRAEYEQYF	TRBV20-1	15	TRBD2	many	TRBJ2-7
TGTGCCAGCAGTTCAGCGAGGACAGGTTATAATTCACCCCTCCACTTT	CASSSARTGYNSPLHF	TRBV27	16	TRBD1	NA	TRBJ1-6
TGTGCCAGCAGCGCAGGAGGACAGACCTACGAGCAGTACTTC	CASSAGGQTYEQYF	TRBV9	14	NA	many	TRBJ2-7
TGCAGTGCTAGAGATGAGGCTAGCGCTTGGAATGAGCAGTTCTTC	CSARDEASAWNEQFF	TRBV20-1	15	NA	many	TRBJ2-1
TGCGCCAGCAGCCGCGGACTAGCGGGAGGTTCTTTCTACGAGCAGTACTTC	CASSRGLAGGSFYEQYF	TRBV5-1	17	TRBD2	NA	TRBJ2-7
TGTGCCTCCCGACTGGACCCGGGACCCTACGAGCAGTACTTC	CASRLDPGPYEQYF	TRBV30	14	NA	many	TRBJ2-7
TGTGCCAGCAGCTGGGGGCACCTCGTAGATACGCAGTATTTT	CASSWGHLVDTQYF	TRBV7-2	14	NA	many	TRBJ2-3
TGTGCCAGCAGTTACTTGGGTAGGGGCATGAGGAACGAGCAGTACTTC	CASSYLGRGMRNEQYF	TRBV6-9	16	NA	many	TRBJ2-7
TGTGCCACAGGACAGTCCTCCTACGAGCAGTACTTC	CATGQSSYEQYF	TRBV6-2/TRBV6-3	12	NA	many	TRBJ2-7
TGTGCCAGCATGAGAACAGCCCGTAGAAGCGGCTACACCTTC	CASMRTARRSGYTF	TRBV6-1	14	NA	NA	TRBJ1-2
TGTGCCAGCAGCGCCCCTTCCCGAAAGCAGTTCTTC	CASSAPSRKQFF	TRBV5-1	12	NA	few	TRBJ2-1
TGTGCCAGCAGCTTAGGAGACATAGGGACCGAGCAGTACTTC	CASSLGDIGTEQYF	TRBV11-2	14	NA	many	TRBJ2-7
TGTGCCAGCAGCGTCCGGGACACCGCCTACGAGCAGTACTTC	CASSVRDTAYEQYF	TRBV9	14	NA	few	TRBJ2-7
TGTGCCAGCAGTCCCGGGACCGCTGGCTCCGTATTGTCGGAGACCCAGTACTTC	CASSPGTAGSVLSETQYF	TRBV27	18	NA	many	TRBJ2-5
TGTGCCACTGAACCCTCAGCGGGAGGGCCTTACGAGCAGTACTTC	CATEPSAGGPYEQYF	TRBV6-1	15	TRBD2	few	TRBJ2-7
TGTGCCAGCAGTTACCAAGTGACCTCCTACAATGAGCAGTTCTTC	CASSYQVTSYNEQFF	TRBV6-2/TRBV6-3	15	NA	many	TRBJ2-1
TGCAGCGTTCTTCTAGCGGGCGACCAAGAGACCCAGTACTTC	CSVLLAGDQETQYF	TRBV29-1	14	TRBD2	many	TRBJ2-5
TGTGCCAGCAGCTCTAGCGGGAGGAGGTCGGGGGAGCAGTTCTTC	CASSSSGRRSGEQFF	TRBV7-3	15	TRBD2	many	TRBJ2-1
TGCAGCGTTGAGAGACGACTAGCGGGACAAATCAATGAGCAGTTCTTC	CSVERRLAGQINEQFF	TRBV29-1	16	TRBD2	many	TRBJ2-1
TGTGCCAGCAGCCGGGACCGAGGGGGCTGGGGAACCGGGGAGCTGTTTTTT	CASSRDRGGWGTGELFF	TRBV3-1	17	TRBD1	NA	TRBJ2-2
TGTGCCAGCAGTTACCGGGACCCCTTCCACGATACGCAGTATTTT	CASSYRDPFHDTQYF	TRBV6-5	15	NA	many	TRBJ2-3
TGTGCCAGCAGTTTCTACGGGAGGGGGACAGATACGCAGTATTTT	CASSFYGRGTDTQYF	TRBV28	15	TRBD2	NA	TRBJ2-3
TGTGCCAGCAGCGCAACCGGGACCATCCCCTCCTACGAGCAGTACTTC	CASSATGTIPSYEQYF	TRBV7-9	16	NA	many	TRBJ2-7
TGTGCCAGCAGCTGGCTTACGGGCCAGGATGGGGCCAACGTCCTGACTTTC	CASSWLTGQDGANVLTF	TRBV7-2	17	NA	NA	TRBJ2-6
TGTGCCAGCATGGAGGACTGGGGCAATTCACCCCTCCACTTT	CASMEDWGNSPLHF	TRBV28	14	NA	many	TRBJ1-6
TGCGCCAGCAGCCAAGATTTCAGGGTGTCAAATTCACCCCTCCACTTT	CASSQDFRVSNSPLHF	TRBV4-1	16	NA	NA	TRBJ1-6
TGTGCCAGCAACAACCGGGACAGGGGGATAGAGACCCAGTACTTC	CASNNRDRGIETQYF	TRBV12-3/TRBV12-4	15	TRBD1	many	TRBJ2-5
TGCAGTGCTAGAAGGGGGACCGGTGAAGCTTTCTTT	CSARRGTGEAFF	TRBV20-1	12	NA	NA	TRBJ1-1
TGTGCCAGCACGCCGCAGCGGGGCACAGATACGCAGTATTTT	CASTPQRGTDTQYF	TRBV2	14	NA	many	TRBJ2-3
TGTGCCAGCCTCCAAGGCGGAGTGGGTGCAGATACGCAGTATTTT	CASLQGGVGADTQYF	TRBV7-2	15	NA	many	TRBJ2-3